This T cell receptor (beta chain) was identified in a study of cytomegalovirus exposure and HLA in healthy donors. V was cut by 3 bases and J by 4 bases, with 22 bases left in between. This CDR3 spans 17 amino acids. PCR was performed using 60 Vbeta and 13 Jbeta primers. Assay: immunoSEQ multiplex PCR; the TCRdb copy retains only in-frame clones and omits some. Here the sample spans roughly 120,000 clones, over 70% being singletons. On this clone itself: Antigen unknown.

Notes on the study in general: The authors later found most CMV-associated TCR beta chains appeared HLA-restricted.

The specimen sequenced was PBMCs. V and J are TRBV23-1 and TRBJ2-7; the D gene is possibly TRBD2 (6 bases). TRBV23-1 is designated an ORF whose function remains uncertain. The receptor was isolated from a woman aged 35 to 49 in good health and CMV-seronegative. The chain's CDR3 is CASSQTLGGDLSYEQYF. As DNA, the CDR3 is TGCGCCAGCAGTCAGACCCTAGGCGGGGACCTCTCTTACGAGCAGTACTTC.